A selection of T cell receptor beta chains follows, all from one sample in a study of T-cell memory formation after mild COVID-19. MiXCR was run by TCRdb on the 5' RACE reads, yielding one entry per CDR3 protein. The sample has 350,000 to 450,000 distinct CDR3 sequences; around 19% are singletons. The sequenced sample was PBMCs or a T cell subset sorted from them (not recorded which). These receptors came from an adult woman who had mild COVID-19 (a few samples of this study predate the infection). Cell type and time point are not known. Each CDR3 is given without its conserved first and last residue. Fields, in order: J gene, CDR3 length, V gene, CDR3 protein.

J: TRBJ2-2; length: 13; V: TRBV10-3; CDR3: ATGTSGDQSGELF
J: TRBJ1-1; length: 11; V: TRBV28; CDR3: ASSFAVDTEAF
J: TRBJ2-5; length: 10; V: TRBV20-1; CDR3: SAPPGQETQY
J: TRBJ2-1; length: 12; V: TRBV25-1; CDR3: ASRDGSSYNEQF
J: TRBJ2-3; length: 12; V: TRBV5-1; CDR3: ASSWSTSTDTQY
J: TRBJ2-3; length: 13; V: TRBV7-2; CDR3: ASSPGGLRRDTQY
J: TRBJ1-5; length: 12; V: TRBV2; CDR3: ASRDRGGNQPQH
J: TRBJ1-1; length: 13; V: TRBV7-3; CDR3: ASSLRPAVNTEAF
J: TRBJ1-5; length: 11; V: TRBV2; CDR3: ASGGGGRQPQH
J: TRBJ2-1; length: 14; V: TRBV25-1; CDR3: ASSAPPSGSYNEQF
J: TRBJ2-3; length: 11; V: TRBV30; CDR3: AWCVRGADTQY
J: TRBJ2-7; length: 15; V: TRBV25-1; CDR3: ASSEATGTSGSYEQY
J: TRBJ2-2; length: 16; V: TRBV7-3; CDR3: ASSQGGLAGVRTGELF
J: TRBJ1-1; length: 13; V: TRBV4-2; CDR3: ASSQDTLVGTEAF
J: TRBJ2-1; length: 13; V: TRBV5-1; CDR3: ASSSELAVYNEQF
J: TRBJ1-1; length: 14; V: TRBV6-1; CDR3: ASSDLTGRKNTEAF
J: TRBJ2-7; length: 14; V: TRBV12-3/TRBV12-4; CDR3: ASSPWSGATVYEQY
J: TRBJ1-4; length: 10; V: TRBV20-1; CDR3: SAQWEQGKLF
J: TRBJ2-5; length: 12; V: TRBV10-3; CDR3: AINRDTLQETQY
J: TRBJ2-7; length: 12; V: TRBV15; CDR3: ATSREGNSYEQY
J: TRBJ1-1; length: 9; V: TRBV29-1; CDR3: SVRTGDQAF
J: TRBJ1-6; length: 13; V: TRBV6-5; CDR3: ASSYRGSYNSPLH
J: TRBJ2-3; length: 12; V: TRBV24-1; CDR3: ATRETGSTDTQY
J: TRBJ1-1; length: 13; V: TRBV4-1; CDR3: ASSQRAGQRVEAF
J: TRBJ2-5; length: 11; V: TRBV18; CDR3: ASSGQGEETQY
J: TRBJ1-2; length: 13; V: TRBV12-3/TRBV12-4; CDR3: ASSFSQRVSDGYT
J: TRBJ2-2; length: 14; V: TRBV7-6; CDR3: ASSLRTSGNTGELF
J: TRBJ2-1; length: 13; V: TRBV7-9; CDR3: ASSTSGRSYNEQF
J: TRBJ1-2; length: 14; V: TRBV12-3/TRBV12-4; CDR3: ASSSFPGQGSYGYT
J: TRBJ2-1; length: 14; V: TRBV24-1; CDR3: ATSSLGLAGTYEQF
J: TRBJ1-4; length: 14; V: TRBV4-1; CDR3: ASSQDGTGINEKLF
J: TRBJ1-2; length: 14; V: TRBV4-1; CDR3: ASRRQGGGSNYGYT
J: TRBJ2-2; length: 16; V: TRBV11-2; CDR3: ASSLKSGTGVYTGELF
J: TRBJ1-5; length: 12; V: TRBV12-3/TRBV12-4; CDR3: ASSLTGMGQPQH
J: TRBJ2-4; length: 15; V: TRBV21-1; CDR3: SSSKPGQQWAKNIQY
J: TRBJ2-7; length: 10; V: TRBV12-3/TRBV12-4; CDR3: ASSEVKYEQY
J: TRBJ1-5; length: 12; V: TRBV3-1; CDR3: ASSQDGFEQPQH
J: TRBJ1-1; length: 17; V: TRBV7-9; CDR3: ASSLVARTGAGLNTEAF
J: TRBJ1-5; length: 16; V: TRBV15; CDR3: ATSRRQGLESLNQPQH
J: TRBJ2-1; length: 13; V: TRBV30; CDR3: AWSHSVKAYNEQF
J: TRBJ2-3; length: 15; V: TRBV15; CDR3: ATSREGRGWSTDTQY
J: TRBJ1-1; length: 19; V: TRBV5-1; CDR3: ASSFSPPTRGTGGAGTEAF
J: TRBJ2-5; length: 11; V: TRBV7-9; CDR3: ASSPTGLETQY
J: TRBJ1-2; length: 13; V: TRBV5-5; CDR3: ASSQGRLANYGYT
J: TRBJ2-7; length: 13; V: TRBV29-1; CDR3: SVEDDSGRPYEQY
J: TRBJ2-7; length: 12; V: TRBV5-6; CDR3: ASSFTSDSYEQY
J: TRBJ2-5; length: 14; V: TRBV30; CDR3: AWRRIGTGTQETQY
J: TRBJ2-3; length: 13; V: TRBV12-3/TRBV12-4; CDR3: ASGGKQDFSDTQY
J: TRBJ2-5; length: 11; V: TRBV7-3; CDR3: ASSLGRESTQY
J: TRBJ2-7; length: 10; V: TRBV7-9; CDR3: ASGKGSYEQY